What follows describes a single T cell receptor beta chain. These data originate in a study of patients and donors after allogeneic stem cell transplantation. The CDR3 is 15 amino acids. Germline V lookup: CDR1 LGHNA, CDR2 YSLEER. V lost 4 bases, J lost 6 bases, and 2 bases stayed unmatched. One entry per CDR3 protein, called by TCRdb with MiXCR from the RT-PCR reads. The sample has some 90,000 distinct CDR3 sequences; around 49% are singletons. This TCR came from a human donor who was either an allogeneic HSCT recipient or a stem cell or donor lymphocyte infusion donor (not recorded which). It is not recorded whose cells these are; they may come from a transplant donor. V is TRBV4-3 and J is TRBJ1-6, with 11 bases fitting TRBD1. The source material was blood, either unsorted or a sorted T cell fraction (not recorded which). The CDR3 DNA follows: TGCGCCAGCAGCCCAGGACAGGGGGCTAATTCACCCCTCCACTTT. It translates to CASSPGQGANSPLHF.